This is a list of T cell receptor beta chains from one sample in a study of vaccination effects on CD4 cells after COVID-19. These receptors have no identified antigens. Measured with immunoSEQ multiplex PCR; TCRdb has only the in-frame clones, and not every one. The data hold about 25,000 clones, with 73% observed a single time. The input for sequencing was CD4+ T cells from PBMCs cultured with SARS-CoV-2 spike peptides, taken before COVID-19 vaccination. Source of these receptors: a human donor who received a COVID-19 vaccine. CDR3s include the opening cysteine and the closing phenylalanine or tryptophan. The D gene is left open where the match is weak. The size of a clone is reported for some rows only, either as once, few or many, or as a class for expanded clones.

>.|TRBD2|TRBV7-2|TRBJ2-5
CASSPGTSGNAGFATQYF
TGTGCCAGCAGCCCTGGCACTAGCGGGAACGCGGGTTTTGCGACCCAGTACTTC
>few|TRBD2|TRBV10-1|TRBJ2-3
CASSEAGAGTDTQYF
TGCGCCAGCAGTGAAGCGGGGGCAGGGACAGATACGCAGTATTTT
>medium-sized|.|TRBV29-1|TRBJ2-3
CSVVGVGTDTQYF
TGCAGCGTTGTGGGCGTAGGCACAGATACGCAGTATTTT
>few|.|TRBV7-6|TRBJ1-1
CASSQRGVTEAFF
TGTGCCAGCAGCCAAAGAGGAGTCACTGAAGCTTTCTTT
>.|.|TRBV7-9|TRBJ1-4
CASSLLPGPRREKLFF
TGTGCCAGCAGCTTACTTCCCGGGCCCAGAAGAGAAAAACTGTTTTTT
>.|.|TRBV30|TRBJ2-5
CAWSVRIRETQYF
TGTGCCTGGAGTGTACGAATTCGAGAGACCCAGTACTTC
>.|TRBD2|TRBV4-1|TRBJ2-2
CASSQWGNPSGTGELFF
TGCGCCAGCAGCCAATGGGGAAACCCTAGCGGCACCGGGGAGCTGTTTTTT
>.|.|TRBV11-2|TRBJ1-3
CASSLNGGPISGNTIYF
TGTGCCAGCAGCTTGAATGGGGGGCCAATCTCTGGAAACACCATATATTTT
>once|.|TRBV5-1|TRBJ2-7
CASSLGLTPYEQYF
TGCGCCAGCAGCTTGGGTCTGACCCCCTACGAGCAGTACTTC
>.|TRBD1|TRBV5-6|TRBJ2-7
CASSLIPTGVRGEQYF
TGTGCCAGCAGCTTGATCCCCACAGGGGTAAGAGGCGAGCAGTACTTC
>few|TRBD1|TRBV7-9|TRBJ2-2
CASSLGTGNTGELFF
TGTGCCAGCAGCTTGGGGACAGGGAACACCGGGGAGCTGTTTTTT
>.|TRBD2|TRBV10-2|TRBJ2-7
CASIPSGSSYEQYF
TGCGCCAGCATTCCTAGCGGGAGCAGCTACGAGCAGTACTTC
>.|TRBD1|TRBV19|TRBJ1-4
CASSPIVWTGGEKLFF
TGTGCCAGTAGCCCCATCGTCTGGACAGGGGGGGAAAAACTGTTTTTT
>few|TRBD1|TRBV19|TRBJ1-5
CASSQGQGGQPQHF
TGTGCCAGTAGCCAGGGACAGGGGGGTCAGCCCCAGCATTTT
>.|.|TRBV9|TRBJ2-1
CASSVGLEVYPYNEQFF
TGTGCCAGCAGCGTAGGATTGGAGGTATACCCCTACAATGAGCAGTTCTTC
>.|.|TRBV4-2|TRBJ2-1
CASSQDLAGSLGGEQFF
TGTGCCAGCAGCCAAGATTTGGCGGGATCTCTCGGCGGTGAGCAGTTCTTC
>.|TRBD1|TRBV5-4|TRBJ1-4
CASSRNRDSNEKLFF
TGTGCCAGCAGCCGGAACCGGGACAGTAATGAAAAACTGTTTTTT
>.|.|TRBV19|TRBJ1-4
CASSTRGVATNEKLFF
TGTGCCAGTAGTACCCGAGGCGTCGCAACTAATGAAAAACTGTTTTTT
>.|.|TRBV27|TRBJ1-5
CASSLTVDQPQHF
TGTGCCAGCAGTTTAACAGTGGATCAGCCCCAGCATTTT
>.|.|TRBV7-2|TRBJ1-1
CASSPRSGSTEAFF
TGTGCCAGCAGCCCCAGGTCAGGGTCCACTGAAGCTTTCTTT
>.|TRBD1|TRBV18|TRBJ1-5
CASSPKQGPQPQHF
TGTGCCAGCTCACCAAAACAGGGGCCCCAGCCCCAGCATTTT
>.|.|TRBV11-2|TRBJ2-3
CASSLGPTTDTQYF
TGTGCCAGCAGCTTAGGACCCACCACAGATACGCAGTATTTT
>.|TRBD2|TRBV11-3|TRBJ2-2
CASSQGGGGSSSNTGELFF
TGTGCCAGCAGTCAGGGTGGAGGCGGGAGTAGCTCGAACACCGGGGAGCTGTTTTTT
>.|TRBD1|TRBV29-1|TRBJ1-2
CSVTGEAGYGYTF
TGCAGCGTGACAGGGGAAGCTGGCTATGGCTACACCTTC
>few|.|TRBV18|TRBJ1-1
CASSRDGGIEAFF
TGTGCCAGCTCACGGGATGGGGGTATTGAAGCTTTCTTT
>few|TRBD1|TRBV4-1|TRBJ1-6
CASSQEGRGLWASPLHF
TGCGCCAGCAGCCAAGAAGGCAGGGGGCTATGGGCTTCACCCCTCCACTTT
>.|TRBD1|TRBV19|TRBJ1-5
CASSPDRDNQPQHF
TGTGCCAGTAGTCCTGACAGGGATAATCAGCCCCAGCATTTT
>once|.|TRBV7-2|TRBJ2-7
CASSYRMGTEQYF
TGTGCCAGCAGTTATCGCATGGGGACCGAGCAGTACTTC
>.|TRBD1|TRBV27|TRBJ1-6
CASSVRRGRPNSPLHF
TGTGCCAGCAGTGTACGGAGGGGGCGGCCCAATTCACCCCTCCACTTT
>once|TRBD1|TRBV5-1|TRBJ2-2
CASSLLRDRGITGELFF
TGCGCCAGCAGCTTGCTCCGGGACAGGGGAATCACCGGGGAGCTGTTTTTT
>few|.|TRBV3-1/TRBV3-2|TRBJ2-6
CASSQEYGGEVRANVLTF
TGTGCCAGCAGCCAAGAGTACGGGGGCGAAGTAAGGGCCAACGTCCTGACTTTC
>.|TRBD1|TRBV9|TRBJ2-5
CASSPTTGQETQYF
TGTGCCAGCAGCCCTACGACAGGGCAAGAGACCCAGTACTTC
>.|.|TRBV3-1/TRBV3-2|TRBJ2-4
CASSQTVAKNIQYF
TGTGCCAGCAGCCAGACGGTAGCCAAAAACATTCAGTACTTC
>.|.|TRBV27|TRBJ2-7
CASSLPRTRQAHEQYF
TGTGCCAGCAGTTTACCGAGGACCCGACAGGCCCACGAGCAGTACTTC
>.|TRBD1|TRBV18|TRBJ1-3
CASSPVTGENTIYF
TGTGCCAGCTCACCGGTTACAGGGGAAAACACCATATATTTT
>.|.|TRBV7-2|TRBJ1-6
CASSVPTISPLHF
TGTGCCAGCAGCGTACCGACAATTTCACCCCTCCACTTT
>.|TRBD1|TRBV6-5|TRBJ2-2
CASTRQGGTGELFF
TGTGCCAGCACCCGACAGGGGGGGACCGGGGAGCTGTTTTTT
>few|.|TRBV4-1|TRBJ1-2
CASSQVGVGGSTGYTF
TGCGCCAGCAGCCAAGTCGGCGTTGGGGGATCAACTGGCTACACCTTC
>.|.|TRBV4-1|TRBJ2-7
CASSQGNRQNEQYF
TGCGCCAGCAGCCAAGGTAACAGGCAGAACGAGCAGTACTTC
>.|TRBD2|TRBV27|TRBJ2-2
CASSLFLLAGVGTGELFF
TGTGCCAGCAGTCTCTTCCTACTAGCGGGGGTAGGGACCGGGGAGCTGTTTTTT
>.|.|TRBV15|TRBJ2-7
CATSRGDGVYEQYF
TGTGCCACCAGCAGGGGCGATGGGGTGTACGAGCAGTACTTC
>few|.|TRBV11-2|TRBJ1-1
CASGFLAVAFF
TGTGCCAGCGGATTTCTTGCTGTGGCTTTCTTT